The 31 T cell receptor beta chains below come from one sample, sequenced in a study of identical twins (dated by TCRdb to about 2016). Library generation was performed with 5' RACE. The listed sequencing device is Illumina HiSeq 2000. TCRdb trimmed public reads at Q25 via fastp, called clones via MiXCR and kept in-frame beta chains. Each CDR3 protein appears once, grouped with its most common genes and DNA. In all, the sample holds about 240,000 distinct CDR3 sequences, and over 9.5% of those were seen once. The ten largest make up less than 12% of the sample. Sequenced input: memory T cells sorted from blood. The meaning of the sample's cell subset or site label: CD45RO+ enriched T cells. The receptors originated from a man between 45 and 60 years old in good health.

In its sample, this clonotype was seen many times. This chain joins TRBV10-3 and TRBJ1-2; unclear D gene. In germline, CDR1 is ENHRY, CDR2 SYGVKD. This CDR3 has 15 amino acids. Trimming took off 0 bases at V and 4 bases at J, with 12 bases between the two ends. The CDR3 bases are TGTGCCATCAGTGAGTCGTTGCACAGCCCCTATGGCTACACCTTC. Translated, it gives CAISESLHSPYGYTF.

This clonotype was detected only a few times. The chain is built from TRBV12-3 or TRBV12-4 and TRBJ2-3; D tentatively fits TRBD1 or TRBD2 (6 bases each). The V end lost 4 bases, the J end lost 1 base, and 12 bases lay between the germline ends. The CDR3 totals 15 residues. Here the CDR3 reads CASSWGASGTDTQYF. The CDR3 coding sequence is TGTGCCAGCAGTTGGGGGGCCTCTGGCACAGATACGCAGTATTTT.

In DNA, the CDR3 is TGTGCCAGCAGTCGCAGGGGATGGGTGCGCAATGAGCAGTTCTTC. Translated: CASSRRGWVRNEQFF. The chain recombines TRBV6-2 or TRBV6-3 with TRBJ2-1; D perhaps matches TRBD1 (6 bases). V lost 5 bases to trimming and J lost 6 bases, with 17 bases between them. The V gene's germline CDR1 is MNHEY and CDR2 SVGEGT. The CDR3 length is 15 residues.

This clonotype was recorded at least ten times. J is TRBJ2-2 and V is TRBV12-3 or TRBV12-4; 9 bases fit TRBD2. V lost 0 bases to trimming and J lost 4 bases; unmatched junction nucleotides: 0. The CDR3 sequence is 15 residues long. The CDR3 DNA reads as TGTGCCAGCAGTTTAGCGGGACTAGCCACCGGGGAGCTGTTTTTT. Translation gives CASSLAGLATGELFF.

This clonotype showed up just a few times. This chain joins TRBV9 and TRBJ2-3; the match to TRBD2 covers 10 bases. The J segment lost 5 bases and the V segment lost 0 bases, leaving 6 bases of the junction unmatched. This CDR3 comprises 16 residues. Germline-derived CDR1 and CDR2 are SGDLS and YYNGEE. The CDR3 DNA reads as TGTGCCAGCAGCGTAGCACCAGCGGGAGGGGTAGATACGCAGTATTTT. It yields the protein CASSVAPAGGVDTQYF.

This clonotype was seen only a few times. V gene TRBV7-6 combines with J gene TRBJ2-7; the match to TRBD2 covers 13 bases. The junction had 6 bases not matched to a gene; V was cut back by 4 bases and J by 6 bases. Germline loops: CDR1 SGHVS, CDR2 FNYEAQ. CDR3 size: 15 residues. CDR3 DNA: TGTGCCAGCAGCTCGCCGGGACTAGCGGGATCCGAGCAGTACTTC. Translating it yields CASSSPGLAGSEQYF.

This clonotype was found many times. V is TRBV3-1 and J is TRBJ2-1; no clear D gene. The CDR3 is made up of 11 amino acids. Germline values: CDR1 LGHDT, CDR2 YNNKEL (reference sequence). The V and J ends lost 4 bases and 6 bases respectively, with 4 bases between them. CDR3 sequence: CASSRSNEQFF. The CDR3 DNA reads TGTGCCAGCAGCCGGAGCAATGAGCAGTTCTTC.

This clonotype came up a few times. V is TRBV24-1 and J is TRBJ2-3; 8 bases line up with TRBD2. The V gene's germline CDR1 is KGHDR and CDR2 SFDVKD. V shed 9 bases, J shed 2 bases, and the junction held 9 bases outside the gene matches. The CDR3 has 15 amino acids. CDR3 amino acids: CATRGGTSLTDTQYF. CDR3 nucleotide sequence: TGTGCCACCCGGGGGGGGACAAGTCTCACAGATACGCAGTATTTT.

The rearrangement links TRBV29-1 to TRBJ1-5, with a tentative D call TRBD1 (5 bases). CDR1 SQVTM and CDR2 ANQGSEA come from the germline V gene. The CDR3 totals 12 residues. V lost 4 bases to trimming and J lost 4 bases, with 8 bases between them. The CDR3 loop reads CSVGEGNQPQHF. The CDR3 DNA is TGCAGCGTTGGGGAGGGGAATCAGCCCCAGCATTTT.

This clonotype was counted many times. J is TRBJ2-5 and V is TRBV30; D is unclear. Trimming pared 0 bases from V and 7 bases from J, leaving 9 bases between. Looked up from germline, CDR1 is GTSNPN and CDR2 is SVGIG (reference sequence). The CDR3 is 12 residues long. CDR3 DNA sequence: TGTGCCTGGAGTGTACCAGAAGTGACCCAGTACTTC. Its translation is CAWSVPEVTQYF.

The chain joins TRBV20-1 to TRBJ1-1; D is uncertain. V was trimmed by 6 bases and J by 1 base, leaving 15 bases between them. Germline values: CDR1 DFQATT, CDR2 SNEGSKA (reference sequence). This CDR3 spans 14 amino acids. The CDR3 sequence: CSAGRSVGNTEAFF. The CDR3 DNA reads TGCAGTGCCGGGCGTTCGGTGGGGAACACTGAAGCTTTCTTT.

At least ten counts were recorded for this clonotype. The gene calls are TRBV3-1 and TRBJ2-1, with D possibly being TRBD1 (6 bases). The V and J ends lost 1 base and 7 bases respectively, with 11 bases between them. The CDR3 covers 14 residues. Germline lookup yields CDR1 LGHDT and CDR2 YNNKEL (reference sequence). In nucleotides, the CDR3 is TGTGCCAGCAGCCAAGGGGGGCGCGGGAATGAGCAGTTCTTC. Translated, it gives CASSQGGRGNEQFF.

The chain carries TRBV23-1 and TRBJ2-3; D gene uncertain. TRBV23-1 has ORF status, its function being uncertain. The CDR3 sequence is 13 residues long. The ends were cut back, 8 bases at V and 1 base at J, with 10 bases in the middle. The CDR3 here is CASPRARTDTQYF. DNA of the CDR3: TGCGCCAGCCCCCGGGCGCGCACAGATACGCAGTATTTT.

About this clonotype: A much larger clonotype is one base distant, so this may be a read error. This chain connects TRBV4-2 to TRBJ2-7; maybe TRBD2 (6 bases). The germline CDR1 and CDR2 sequences are LGHNA and YNFKEQ. V was trimmed by 1 base and J by 2 bases, leaving 9 bases between them. The CDR3 spans 14 residues. CDR3 sequence (DNA): TGTGCCAGCAGCCAAGGGACTAACCCCTACGAGCAGTACTTC. It codes for CASSQGTNPYEQYF.

At least ten counts were recorded for this clonotype. The V gene is TRBV5-1, the J gene TRBJ1-4; D is unclear. The CDR3 sequence is 15 residues long. Per the germline V gene, CDR1 is SGHRS and CDR2 is YFSETQ. The V and J ends lost 5 bases and 4 bases respectively, with 15 bases between them. The CDR3: CASSSDGRGNEKLFF. In nucleotides, the CDR3 is TGCGCCAGCAGTTCGGACGGCCGCGGTAATGAAAAACTGTTTTTT.

This clonotype was picked up many times. The genes are TRBV12-3 or TRBV12-4 and TRBJ2-1; D gene unclear. Trimming removed 3 bases at V and 5 bases at J, with 5 bases between. The CDR3 runs 12 residues. This CDR3 is CASSFADNEQFF. CDR3 DNA sequence: TGTGCCAGCAGTTTTGCCGACAATGAGCAGTTCTTC.

The sample holds many counts of this clonotype. The chain recombines TRBV18 with TRBJ1-1, with D hard to call. The germline V and J ends were trimmed by 3 bases and 8 bases, with 19 bases remaining between them. This CDR3 comprises 15 residues. CDR1 is KGHSH, CDR2 LQKENI, per germline. CDR3 nucleotide sequence: TGTGCCAGCTCACCTTTCGAGCGAGTTGGGCCCGAAGCTTTCTTT. This sequence encodes CASSPFERVGPEAFF.

The chain employs TRBV5-6 and TRBJ2-1, with 9 bases aligning to TRBD1. J gave up 5 bases and V 3 bases, and 9 bases lay outside the gene matches. The CDR3 extends over 16 amino acids. Germline V CDR1 and CDR2: SGHDT, YYEEEE. The chain's CDR3 is CASSYVGQGLNNEQFF. CDR3 sequence (DNA): TGTGCCAGCAGCTATGTGGGACAGGGACTGAACAATGAGCAGTTCTTC.

The table lists this clonotype with a few counts. This chain uses TRBV19 with TRBJ1-1; tentatively, D is TRBD1 (5 bases). Trimming left V 4 bases short and J 5 bases short, with 11 bases between. Germline CDR1 and CDR2: LNHDA and SQIVND (reference sequence). The CDR3 covers 13 residues. CDR3 nucleotides: TGTGCCAGTAGTAAAAGGGGCATAACTGAAGCTTTCTTT. Translation gives CASSKRGITEAFF.

The V and J genes are TRBV20-1 and TRBJ2-7, with D perhaps matching TRBD2 (5 bases). V was cut by 6 bases and J by 2 bases, with 8 bases left in between. The CDR3 is 11 amino acids. The germline CDR1 and CDR2 sequences are DFQATT and SNEGSKA (reference sequence). The CDR3 bases are TGCAGTGCAGGAGGAACCTACGAGCAGTACTTC. Translated: CSAGGTYEQYF.

This clonotype was counted only a few times. This chain joins TRBV28 and TRBJ2-7; D uncertain. This CDR3 is built from 15 residues. Trimming took off 6 bases at V and 1 base at J, with 16 bases between the two ends. Germline assignment: CDR1 MDHEN and CDR2 SYDVKM. The CDR3 here is CASRSDPTRSYEQYF. CDR3 bases: TGTGCCAGCAGATCCGACCCCACTCGATCCTACGAGCAGTACTTC. Full variable domain (outside the CDR3, taken from reference TRBV28 and TRBJ2-7): DVKVTQSSRYLVKRTGEKVFLECVQDMDHENMFWYRQDPGLGLRLIYFSYDVKMKEKGDIPEGYSVSREKKERFSLILESASTNQTSMYLCASRSDPTRSYEQYFGPGTRLTVT.

CDR3 bases: TGTGCCAGCAGCCGCTACGGGACGGACTATGGCTACACCTTC. It specifies CASSRYGTDYGYTF. This chain links TRBV13 with TRBJ1-2; the D gene is possibly TRBD1 (5 bases). The CDR3 sequence is 14 residues long. V was trimmed by 5 bases and J by 3 bases, leaving 13 bases between them. Germline loops: CDR1 PRHDT, CDR2 FYEKMQ (reference sequence).

At least ten counts were recorded for this clonotype. This sequence joins TRBV12-3 or TRBV12-4 and TRBJ1-5, with 7 bases aligning to TRBD1. V lost 6 bases and J lost 6; bases outside the gene matches: 5. There are 13 residues in the CDR3. CDR3 residues: CASSDRASQPQHF. DNA of the CDR3: TGTGCCAGCAGCGACAGGGCCAGTCAGCCCCAGCATTTT.

This chain's CDR3 is CASSPPRGGGANVLTF. The CDR3 nucleotides are TGTGCCAGCAGCCCGCCCCGCGGGGGAGGGGCCAACGTCCTGACTTTC. The V and J genes are TRBV3-1 and TRBJ2-6; 7 nucleotides align to TRBD2. The CDR3 loop spans 16 amino acids. V lost 4 bases, J lost 4 bases, and 7 bases stayed unmatched. CDR1 and CDR2 (germline): LGHDT, YNNKEL (reference sequence).

This clonotype was seen only a few times. The chain links TRBV5-1 to TRBJ1-4; D is unresolved. The germline CDR1 and CDR2 sequences are SGHRS and YFSETQ. The CDR3 totals 12 residues. V gave up 5 bases and J gave up 5 bases, with 7 bases separating them. This CDR3 reads CASRAQNEKLFF. CDR3 DNA: TGCGCCAGCAGGGCCCAAAATGAAAAACTGTTTTTT.

At least ten counts were recorded for this clonotype. The V and J genes are TRBV11-2 and TRBJ2-5; 9 nucleotides match TRBD1. V shed 4 bases and J 4 bases; nucleotides not matched to a gene: 1. Germline V CDR1 and CDR2: SGHAT, FQNNGV. This CDR3 comprises 13 residues. In DNA form, the CDR3 reads TGTGCCAGCAGCTCACAGGGGGCAGAGACCCAGTACTTC. Amino acid sequence: CASSSQGAETQYF.

This clonotype was detected ten times or more. The chain combines TRBV4-3 with TRBJ2-1; TRBD2 is a possible D gene (6 bases). The CDR3 contains 15 residues. Per the germline V gene, CDR1 is LGHNA and CDR2 is YSLEER. Trimming stripped 0 bases from V and 6 bases from J, with 12 bases between. CDR3 loop: CASSQDSGVPNEQFF. The DNA for the CDR3 is TGCGCCAGCAGCCAAGACTCGGGAGTCCCCAATGAGCAGTTCTTC.

The V and J genes are TRBV5-4 and TRBJ2-2; 13 bases agree with TRBD2. V gave up 0 bases and J gave up 2 bases; unmatched junction bases: 1. The CDR3 spans 17 residues. Per the germline V gene, CDR1 is SGHNT and CDR2 is YYREEE (reference sequence). Here the CDR3 reads CASSLGLAGGNTGELFF. CDR3 DNA sequence: TGTGCCAGCAGCTTGGGACTAGCGGGGGGTAACACCGGGGAGCTGTTTTTT.

This sequence joins TRBV7-9 and TRBJ2-5; D gene uncertain. This CDR3 is built from 15 residues. V was cut by 4 bases and J by 4 bases, with 16 bases left in between. Germline CDR1 reads SEHNR; CDR2 reads FQNEAQ (reference sequence). The CDR3 loop is CASSSIYTARETQYF. For the CDR3, the DNA is TGTGCCAGCAGCTCTATTTATACAGCGCGAGAGACCCAGTACTTC.

This clonotype came up a few times. This chain uses TRBV2 with TRBJ2-1; possible D gene TRBD1, 5 bases. The CDR3 sequence is 13 residues long. Looked up from germline, CDR1 is SNHLY and CDR2 is FYNNEI. The V end lost 7 bases, the J end lost 7 bases, and 14 bases lay between the germline ends. The CDR3 loop is CASTKMTVNEQFF. The CDR3 nucleotides are TGTGCCAGCACCAAAATGACAGTTAATGAGCAGTTCTTC.

A few counts support this clonotype. This chain joins TRBV5-1 and TRBJ2-1; 9 bases fit TRBD2. Germline V gives CDR1 SGHRS, CDR2 YFSETQ. The J segment lost 6 bases and the V segment lost 0 bases, leaving 7 bases of the junction unmatched. The CDR3 consists of 16 residues. The CDR3: CASSLGAGGLGNEQFF. The CDR3 nucleotides read TGCGCCAGCAGCTTGGGGGCGGGGGGGCTAGGCAATGAGCAGTTCTTC.